One and the same sample provided the 28 T cell receptor beta chains below, sequenced in a study of blood T cell repertoires in COVID-19. The assay was immunoSEQ multiplex PCR, and TCRdb's table has in-frame clones only and misses some. The sample consists of about 220,000 clones, 82% of them appearing once. The sample taken for sequencing was PBMCs or T cells enriched from blood (not recorded which). These receptors were obtained from a woman aged 55 to 70 who had recovered from COVID-19.

The CDR3 region is CASRRSSQGNEQFF. CDR3 coding DNA: TGTGCCAGCAGGAGGTCTAGCCAAGGCAATGAGCAGTTCTTC. The chain carries TRBV6-5 and TRBJ2-1; D possibly corresponds to TRBD2 (5 bases). Per the germline V gene, CDR1 is MNHEY and CDR2 is SVGAGI. V lost 6 bases to trimming and J lost 6 bases, with 15 bases between them. This CDR3 has 14 residues.

The chain links TRBV5-5 to TRBJ1-4, with D possibly being TRBD1 (6 bases). Between the trimmed V and J ends, which lost 1 base and 0 bases, there was a span of 16 bases. CDR3 length: 18 amino acids. Germline V CDR1 and CDR2: SGHKS, YYEKEE (reference sequence). CDR3 protein: CASSLFPGHSATNEKLFF. The CDR3 nucleotides are TGTGCCAGCAGCTTGTTTCCGGGACACTCCGCAACTAATGAAAAACTGTTTTTT.

This clone was counted once. The chain has TRBV19 and TRBJ2-5; no clear D gene. The V end lost 3 bases, the J end lost 5 bases, and 13 bases lay between the germline ends. Germline CDR1 reads LNHDA; CDR2 reads SQIVND (reference sequence). The CDR3 length is 14 residues. The CDR3 is CASSMPPERETQYF. DNA of the CDR3: TGTGCCAGTAGTATGCCCCCGGAGAGGGAGACCCAGTACTTC.

This clone was counted a single time. V and J are TRBV6-5 and TRBJ2-2; TRBD1 matches 8 bases. V was pared by 0 bases and J by 9 bases, with 6 bases of the junction left unmatched. CDR1 and CDR2 from the germline V gene are MNHEY and SVGAGI. There are 15 residues in the CDR3. As DNA, the CDR3 is TGTGCCAGCAGTTACTCGGACAGGGTGGGCCGGGAGCTGTTTTTT. Translation: CASSYSDRVGRELFF.

This CDR3 is CASSEDSNSPLHF. CDR3 DNA sequence: TGCGCCAGCAGTGAAGACAGTAATTCACCCCTCCACTTT. The chain combines TRBV10-1 with TRBJ1-6; a possible D gene is TRBD1 (5 bases). The CDR3 consists of 13 residues. Trimming took off 3 bases at V and 6 bases at J, with 6 bases between the two ends. CDR1 is WNHNN and CDR2 is SYGVQD in the germline V gene (reference sequence).

This sequence joins TRBV6-5 and TRBJ1-5; 7 nucleotides agree with TRBD1. Trimming at V came to 4 bases and at J to 4 bases, leaving 4 bases not matched to a gene. The CDR3 consists of 14 residues. Germline CDR1 MNHEY, CDR2 SVGAGI. The CDR3 reads CASSLHRGNQPQHF. CDR3 DNA sequence: TGTGCCAGCAGTTTACACAGGGGTAATCAGCCCCAGCATTTT.

The J gene is TRBJ2-2, the V gene TRBV4-1; 9 bases are shared with TRBD1. The germline V gene encodes CDR1 MGHRA and CDR2 YSYEKL. V gave up 4 bases and J gave up 1 base; unmatched junction bases: 1. The CDR3 covers 15 residues. The CDR3 is CASSRGQGNTGELFF. CDR3 sequence (DNA): TGCGCCAGCAGCCGGGGACAGGGGAACACCGGGGAGCTGTTTTTT.

The chain links TRBV20-1 to TRBJ1-1; TRBD1 matches at 7 bases. Trimming cost V 5 bases and J 10 bases; bases outside gene matches: 4. Germline V gene sequence: CDR1 DFQATT, CDR2 SNEGSKA (reference sequence). This CDR3 has 10 amino acids. CDR3 nucleotide sequence: TGCAGTGCTGGCCCAGGGGGAGCTTTCTTT. Its translation: CSAGPGGAFF.

The V call is TRBV3-1 (or the pseudogene TRBV3-2), the J call TRBJ1-3, with D unresolved. The CDR3 spans 17 residues. Germline CDR1 and CDR2: LGHDT and YNNKEL (reference sequence). The V end was cut by 1 base, the J end by 0 bases, with 13 bases between. DNA of the CDR3: TGTGCCAGCAGCCAAGGGTCGACATCTCGCTCTGGAAACACCATATATTTT. This sequence encodes CASSQGSTSRSGNTIYF.

J is TRBJ2-1 and V is TRBV9; weak D call: TRBD1 (5 bases). The V end lost 2 bases, the J end lost 10 bases, and 19 bases lay between the germline ends. The CDR3 length is 15 residues. Germline CDR1 is SGDLS and CDR2 is YYNGEE. The CDR3 coding sequence is TGTGCCAGCAGCGTGGGGCCGTTTACGGGTGGGGAGCAGTTCTTC. Its protein is CASSVGPFTGGEQFF.

In its sample, this clone was seen once. CDR3 DNA: TGTGCCAGCAGTCAAATCGGACAGAACGGATTCTATGGCTACACCTTC. Its protein product is CASSQIGQNGFYGYTF. J is TRBJ1-2 and V is TRBV27; D might be TRBD1 (6 bases). Germline loops: CDR1 MNHEY, CDR2 SMNVEV (reference sequence). V gave up 5 bases and J gave up 4 bases, with 20 bases separating them. CDR3 length: 16 amino acids.

The rearrangement joins TRBV10-2 to TRBJ1-2, with D perhaps matching TRBD1 (6 bases). V lost 3 bases and J lost 8, with 16 bases in between. Germline CDR1 is WSHSY and CDR2 is SAAADI. The CDR3 sequence is 14 residues long. In DNA, the CDR3 is TGCGCCAGCAGTGACGACAGGCTGGGGTTAGGCTACACCTTC. Translating it yields CASSDDRLGLGYTF.

The chain links TRBV10-1 to TRBJ2-1; 14 nucleotides align to TRBD2. Per the germline V gene, CDR1 is WNHNN and CDR2 is SYGVQD (reference sequence). This CDR3 has 17 amino acids. The ends lost 5 bases at V and 6 bases at J; junction bases unmatched: 9. The CDR3 loop reads CASSSGTSGSPSNEQFF. CDR3 nucleotide sequence: TGCGCCAGCAGTTCCGGGACTAGCGGGAGTCCATCCAATGAGCAGTTCTTC.

This clone was seen only a few times. This chain links TRBV7-6 with TRBJ2-7; 7 bases map to TRBD2. V lost 5 bases and J lost 1; bases outside the gene matches: 5. Germline values: CDR1 SGHVS, CDR2 FNYEAQ. This CDR3 has 14 amino acids. The CDR3 reads CASSNPGGSYEQYF. CDR3 bases: TGTGCCAGCAGCAACCCGGGGGGTTCCTACGAGCAGTACTTC.

V gene TRBV3-1 (or the pseudogene TRBV3-2) combines with J gene TRBJ1-1; D might be TRBD1 (5 bases). This CDR3 contains 14 residues. Germline V lookup: CDR1 LGHDT, CDR2 YNNKEL (reference sequence). The V and J ends lost 0 bases and 6 bases respectively, with 11 bases between them. The CDR3, as DNA: TGTGCCAGCAGCCAAGATATAGGGGCGGCTGAAGCTTTCTTT. It specifies CASSQDIGAAEAFF.

This rearrangement joins TRBV3-1 (or the pseudogene TRBV3-2) to TRBJ2-7; 8 nucleotides align to TRBD2. Germline V gene sequence: CDR1 LGHDT, CDR2 YNNKEL (reference sequence). Trimming took 1 base from V and 0 from J; bases not matched to a gene: 5. CDR3 length equals 16 residues. The CDR3 DNA follows: TGTGCCAGCAGCCAAGGGATAGCGGGGATCTCCTACGAGCAGTACTTC. Protein sequence: CASSQGIAGISYEQYF.

V is TRBV14 and J is TRBJ2-5; 7 bases align to TRBD1. The CDR3 extends over 15 amino acids. CDR1 SGHDN and CDR2 FVKESK come from the germline V gene. The ends lost 3 bases at V and 1 base at J; junction bases unmatched: 5. The CDR3 DNA reads as TGTGCCAGCAGCCAGAGGGGGCCGATCCAAGAGACCCAGTACTTC. Protein sequence: CASSQRGPIQETQYF.

The rearrangement links TRBV3-1 (or the pseudogene TRBV3-2) to TRBJ1-5; D unresolved. Germline-derived CDR1 and CDR2 are LGHDT and YNNKEL (reference sequence). The ends were cut back, 4 bases at V and 1 base at J, with 8 bases in the middle. CDR3 length: 14 residues. The CDR3 loop reads CASSPLGSNQPQHF. As DNA, the CDR3 is TGTGCCAGCAGCCCTCTGGGCAGCAATCAGCCCCAGCATTTT.

There are a few counts of this clone. The rearrangement joins TRBV7-9 to TRBJ2-3; D might be TRBD1 (6 bases). This CDR3 is built from 15 residues. Germline CDR1 is SEHNR and CDR2 is FQNEAQ (reference sequence). Trimming removed 5 bases at V and 2 bases at J, with 14 bases between. CDR3 region: CASSGRDTHTDTQYF. CDR3 in DNA: TGTGCCAGCAGCGGCCGGGACACACACACAGATACGCAGTATTTT.

In this sample, this clone turned up once. The chain recombines TRBV27 with TRBJ1-2; 7 bases are shared with TRBD1. The junction had 9 bases not matched to a gene; V was cut back by 6 bases and J by 5 bases. This CDR3 contains 14 residues. Per germline, CDR1 MNHEY and CDR2 SMNVEV (reference sequence). CDR3 sequence reads: CASSRNRGSYGYTF. The CDR3, as DNA: TGTGCCAGCAGCCGCAACAGGGGAAGTTATGGCTACACCTTC.

The rearrangement joins TRBV15 to TRBJ2-4; 9 bases are shared with TRBD2. The CDR3 spans 21 residues. V shed 0 bases and J 6 bases; nucleotides not matched to a gene: 21. Germline V gene sequence: CDR1 LNHNV, CDR2 YYDKDF (reference sequence). The DNA for the CDR3 is TGTGCCACCAGCAGAGATCGGGCGGTAGCGGGAGCTGGGGGGCCAGGAAACATTCAGTACTTC. Amino acid sequence: CATSRDRAVAGAGGPGNIQYF.

This chain joins TRBV5-1 and TRBJ1-2, with D unresolved. Germline V CDR1 and CDR2: SGHRS, YFSETQ. Trimming shortened V by 0 bases and J by 5 bases, and 8 bases separated the two germline ends. The CDR3 runs 13 residues. The CDR3 coding sequence is TGCGCCAGCAGCTTGGAAGCACAGTATGGCTACACCTTC. This encodes CASSLEAQYGYTF.

This chain joins TRBV29-1 and TRBJ2-3; no firm D call. Germline-derived CDR1 and CDR2 are SQVTM and ANQGSEA. This CDR3 contains 11 residues. Trimming pared 4 bases from V and 2 bases from J, leaving 4 bases between. The CDR3 DNA reads TGCAGCGTTGTCTACACAGATACGCAGTATTTT. Translated, it gives CSVVYTDTQYF.

This chain uses TRBV18 with TRBJ2-3; maybe TRBD2 (6 bases). V gave up 3 bases and J gave up 1 base, with 14 bases separating them. This CDR3 is built from 16 residues. Germline V gene data show CDR1 as KGHSH and CDR2 as LQKENI. The CDR3 sequence is CASSPNWGVGTDTQYF. The CDR3 region has the DNA TGTGCCAGCTCACCGAACTGGGGGGTGGGCACAGATACGCAGTATTTT.

In DNA form, the CDR3 reads TGTGCCAGCAGTTTAATGGCGGGGGCCTCCTACAATGAGCAGTTCTTC. The encoded protein is CASSLMAGASYNEQFF. The V call is TRBV27, the J call TRBJ2-1; D might be TRBD2 (7 bases). V lost 2 bases and J 0 bases, leaving 11 bases between the germline ends. This CDR3 comprises 16 residues. Germline assignment: CDR1 MNHEY and CDR2 SMNVEV (reference sequence).

This sequence joins TRBV19 and TRBJ2-3, with 7 bases aligning to TRBD2. The CDR3 has 13 amino acids. Germline V lookup: CDR1 LNHDA, CDR2 SQIVND (reference sequence). V lost 4 bases and J lost 6; bases outside the gene matches: 4. The CDR3 is CASSTAGADTQYF. CDR3 in DNA: TGTGCCAGTAGTACCGCGGGAGCCGATACGCAGTATTTT.

DNA of the CDR3: TGTGCCAGCTCAACTCAGGGAGGAGAGCAGTACTTC. Translating it yields CASSTQGGEQYF. The chain is built from TRBV18 and TRBJ2-7; D might be TRBD2 (6 bases). Germline V gives CDR1 KGHSH, CDR2 LQKENI. V lost 5 bases to trimming and J lost 7 bases, with 12 bases between them. The CDR3 extends over 12 amino acids.

This clone was detected only once. V usage is TRBV7-6 and J usage is TRBJ2-2, with 10 bases identical to TRBD1. The germline V gene has CDR1 SGHVS and CDR2 FNYEAQ. With 3 bases clipped from V and 2 bases from J, the junction kept 3 bases outside the gene matches. This CDR3 contains 16 residues. CDR3 coding DNA: TGTGCCAGCAGCTTCAGGGACAGGGGCAACACCGGGGAGCTGTTTTTT. Its translation is CASSFRDRGNTGELFF.